These 20 T cell receptor beta chains came from one sample sequenced in a study of CD8 T cells in Susac syndrome. RNA was extracted with the RNeasy kit, and a quantity of about 0.45 to 1 ug was reverse transcribed using random hexamers. TCRdb called the immunoSEQ multiplex PCR reads again in MiXCR, with one record for every CDR3 protein. The table shows 350,000 to 550,000 distinct CDR3 sequences, with more than 80% occurring only once. Sequencing used CD8+ T cells from PBMCs. The receptor source for this set is a human donor with multiple sclerosis.

This chain joins TRBV12-3 or TRBV12-4 and TRBJ2-1; D is undetermined. The CDR3 has 12 residues. V was shortened by 5 bases and J by 8 bases, with 10 bases between the two germline ends. CDR3 region: CASSRPGHEQFF. The CDR3, as DNA: TGTGCCAGCAGTAGACCCGGACATGAGCAGTTCTTC.

The chain recombines TRBV19 with TRBJ1-2; 8 positions match TRBD1. The CDR3 runs to 15 residues. J lost 4 bases, V lost 9 bases, and 13 bases had no gene match. CDR1 LNHDA and CDR2 SQIVND come from the germline V gene (reference sequence). The CDR3 protein is CASYLGTGTPYGYTF. The CDR3, as DNA: TGTGCCAGCTACCTAGGGACAGGAACTCCCTATGGCTACACCTTC.

Here the CDR3 reads CASSGEQYEQYF. The CDR3 DNA reads TGTGCCAGCAGTGGAGAGCAGTACGAGCAGTACTTC. This sequence joins TRBV25-1 and TRBJ2-7; D gene uncertain. The CDR3 has 12 residues. Germline values: CDR1 MGHDK, CDR2 SYGVNS. V gave up 4 bases and J gave up 4 bases, with 8 bases separating them.

The V and J genes are TRBV19 and TRBJ1-6; D remains unclear. Trimming cost V 0 bases and J 14 bases, with 5 bases left between them. Germline lookup yields CDR1 LNHDA and CDR2 SQIVND (reference sequence). The CDR3 is 11 amino acids. CDR3 nucleotides: TGTGCCAGTAGTATAGACGGCACCCTCCACTTT. Amino acids: CASSIDGTLHF.

The chain uses TRBV11-2 and TRBJ2-1; perhaps TRBD2 as D (6 bases). V lost 0 bases and J lost 1, with 13 bases in between. Germline CDR1 is SGHAT and CDR2 is FQNNGV. This CDR3 is built from 17 residues. The CDR3 sequence is CASSLEGGLRSYNEQFF. DNA for the CDR3: TGTGCCAGCAGCTTAGAAGGAGGGCTGAGATCCTACAATGAGCAGTTCTTC.

Written as DNA, the CDR3 is TGTGCCAGCAGTCGGGGGGCATCTGAAGCTTTCTTT. Translating it yields CASSRGASEAFF. This chain joins TRBV27 and TRBJ1-1; perhaps TRBD1 as D (6 bases). The CDR3 consists of 12 residues. V shed 5 bases and J shed 6 bases, with 10 bases lying between them. Germline CDR1 MNHEY, CDR2 SMNVEV (reference sequence).

The CDR3 loop is CASRFRDRVVNEQFF. The CDR3 DNA is TGTGCCAGCAGATTCCGGGACAGGGTCGTCAATGAGCAGTTCTTC. The chain combines TRBV6-5 with TRBJ2-1, with TRBD1 matching over 9 bases. Trimming at V came to 6 bases and at J to 6 bases, leaving 9 bases not matched to a gene. The CDR3 runs 15 residues. Per the germline V gene, CDR1 is MNHEY and CDR2 is SVGAGI.

The chain uses TRBV9 and TRBJ2-1; D unclear. The V gene lost 0 bases and the J gene lost 4 bases, with 8 bases spanning the gap. CDR1 is SGDLS, CDR2 YYNGEE, per germline. This CDR3 has 14 residues. The CDR3 is CASSVEGLYNEQFF. CDR3 coding DNA: TGTGCCAGCAGCGTAGAGGGCTTGTACAATGAGCAGTTCTTC.

The chain uses TRBV10-3 and TRBJ2-1; D may be TRBD2 (6 bases). Trimming removed 4 bases from V and 0 bases from J, with 16 bases in between. This CDR3 is 17 amino acids long. Germline V lookup: CDR1 ENHRY, CDR2 SYGVKD. The CDR3 coding sequence is TGTGCCATCAGTGGATCCCACCGGGAGAGCTCCTACAATGAGCAGTTCTTC. This codes for CAISGSHRESSYNEQFF.

The chain has TRBV4-2 and TRBJ2-7, with TRBD2 identical over 13 bases. The junction had 9 bases not matched to a gene; V was cut back by 2 bases and J by 2 bases. Germline V CDR1 and CDR2: LGHNA, YNFKEQ. The CDR3 has 18 residues. CDR3 sequence (DNA): TGTGCCAGCAGCCAATACCCCGGACTAGCGGGAGCTACCTACGAGCAGTACTTC. The encoded protein is CASSQYPGLAGATYEQYF.

Regarding this clonotype: One end of the junction does not line up with germline, which may come from a read error. The J gene is TRBJ2-1, the V gene TRBV7-9; D gene unclear. This CDR3 has 14 residues. Looked up from germline, CDR1 is SEHNR and CDR2 is FQNEAQ (reference sequence). DNA of the CDR3: TGTGCCCGCAGCTTAACGAACAGTTACAATGAGCAGTTCTTC. It codes for CARSLTNSYNEQFF.

The V gene is TRBV19, the J gene TRBJ2-7; TRBD1 matches at 7 bases. After removal of 3 bases from V and 3 bases from J, the junction contained 5 bases not matched to a gene. The CDR3 covers 14 residues. Germline CDR1 is LNHDA and CDR2 is SQIVND (reference sequence). The CDR3 coding sequence is TGTGCCAGTAGTATCGGGACAGCTAACTACGAGCAGTACTTC. Translation gives CASSIGTANYEQYF.

The sample holds one count of this clonotype. The V gene is TRBV28, the J gene TRBJ1-2; D may be TRBD1 (6 bases). V was shortened by 4 bases and J by 1 base, with 19 bases between the two germline ends. This CDR3 contains 17 residues. Germline V gene data show CDR1 as MDHEN and CDR2 as SYDVKM. The CDR3 region is CASSSPSRTENNYGYTF. The CDR3 DNA is TGTGCCAGCAGTTCCCCCTCCCGGACAGAGAATAACTATGGCTACACCTTC.

This chain links TRBV29-1 with TRBJ2-5; no firm D call. The CDR3 consists of 13 residues. Germline values: CDR1 SQVTM, CDR2 ANQGSEA. The V and J ends lost 6 bases and 5 bases respectively, with 16 bases between them. The CDR3 bases are TGCAGCGTCACGTTGACCCTGGGGGAGACCCAGTACTTC. Amino acid sequence: CSVTLTLGETQYF.

This clonotype was seen a single time. This rearrangement joins TRBV4-1 to TRBJ2-2, with TRBD2 matching over 9 bases. V trimming: 0 bases; J trimming: 3 bases; junction bases outside the gene matches: 5. Germline assignment: CDR1 MGHRA and CDR2 YSYEKL. CDR3 length: 17 amino acids. The CDR3 loop is CASSQDGAGGDTGELFF. The CDR3 coding sequence is TGCGCCAGCAGCCAAGATGGGGCGGGAGGGGACACCGGGGAGCTGTTTTTT.

The chain recombines TRBV28 with TRBJ2-3; no reliable D call. The V and J ends lost 3 bases and 0 bases respectively, with 7 bases between them. CDR3 length: 14 amino acids. Germline values: CDR1 MDHEN, CDR2 SYDVKM. The CDR3 reads CASSFIESTDTQYF. The CDR3 DNA reads as TGTGCCAGCAGTTTTATAGAGAGCACAGATACGCAGTATTTT.

The chain couples TRBV6-1 to TRBJ2-3; TRBD2 aligns across 15 bases. Germline lookup yields CDR1 MNHNS and CDR2 SASEGT. V was clipped by 6 bases and J by 5 bases; unmatched bases: 9. The CDR3 loop spans 17 amino acids. CDR3 in amino acids: CASSRWGLAGGRDTQYF. The CDR3 region has the DNA TGTGCCAGCAGCCGATGGGGACTAGCGGGGGGTAGAGATACGCAGTATTTT.

The chain couples TRBV7-9 to TRBJ1-1; D unresolved. The germline gives CDR1 SEHNR, CDR2 FQNEAQ (reference sequence). The V end lost 8 bases, the J end lost 0 bases, and 7 bases lay between the germline ends. The CDR3 spans 12 residues. The CDR3 nucleotides read TGTGCCAGCGGGCTTATGAACACTGAAGCTTTCTTT. Translated, it gives CASGLMNTEAFF.

CDR3 bases: TGTGCCAAACGGACCGGGGGCTACACTGAAGCTTTCTTT. Its translation: CAKRTGGYTEAFF. The gene calls are TRBV7-2 and TRBJ1-1; tentatively, D is TRBD1 (6 bases). The V gene lost 10 bases and the J gene lost 3 bases, with 15 bases spanning the gap. This CDR3 is built from 13 residues. The germline gives CDR1 SGHTA, CDR2 FQGNSA. Full variable domain (outside the CDR3, taken from reference TRBV7-2 and TRBJ1-1): GAGVSQSPSNKVTEKGKDVELRCDPISGHTALYWYRQSLGQGLEFLIYFQGNSAPDKSGLPSDRFSAERTGGSVSTLTIQRTQQEDSAVYLCAKRTGGYTEAFFGQGTRLTVV.

About this clonotype itself: The CDR3 does not end in the conserved phenylalanine or tryptophan, so this is likely a read error. J is TRBJ2-7 and V is TRBV27; D is undetermined. The CDR3 is made up of 13 amino acids. V lost 8 bases and J 1 base, leaving 12 bases between the germline ends. Germline values: CDR1 MNHEY, CDR2 SMNVEV (reference sequence). DNA for the CDR3: TGTGCCAGCTCCTATGGACCTTCCTACGAGCAGTACCTC. Its translation: CASSYGPSYEQYL.